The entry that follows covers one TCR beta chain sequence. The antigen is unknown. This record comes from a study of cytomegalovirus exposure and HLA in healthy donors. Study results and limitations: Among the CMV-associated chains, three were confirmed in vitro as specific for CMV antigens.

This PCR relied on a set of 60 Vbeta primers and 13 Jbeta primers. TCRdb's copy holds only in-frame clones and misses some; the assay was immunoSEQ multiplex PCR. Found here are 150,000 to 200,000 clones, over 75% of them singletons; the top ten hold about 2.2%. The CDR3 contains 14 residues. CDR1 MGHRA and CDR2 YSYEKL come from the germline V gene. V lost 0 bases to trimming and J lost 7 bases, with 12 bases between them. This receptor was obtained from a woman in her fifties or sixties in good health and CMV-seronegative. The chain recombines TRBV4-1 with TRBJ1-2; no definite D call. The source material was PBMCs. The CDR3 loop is CASSQDFWTGGYTF. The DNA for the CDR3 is TGCGCCAGCAGCCAAGACTTCTGGACTGGTGGCTACACCTTC.